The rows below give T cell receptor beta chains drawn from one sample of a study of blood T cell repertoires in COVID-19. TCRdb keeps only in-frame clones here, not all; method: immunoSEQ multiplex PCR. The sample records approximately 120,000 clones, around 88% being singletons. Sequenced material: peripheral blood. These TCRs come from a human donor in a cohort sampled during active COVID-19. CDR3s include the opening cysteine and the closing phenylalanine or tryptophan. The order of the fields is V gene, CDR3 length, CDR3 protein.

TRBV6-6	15	CASREGRGFAGELFF
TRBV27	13	CASQGIGANVLTF
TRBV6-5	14	CASRSGQSFYGYTF
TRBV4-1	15	CASSQVGGRNQPQHF
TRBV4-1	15	CASSQVGAFTGEQYF
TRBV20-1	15	CSASYRGASNYGYTF
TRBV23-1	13	CARNRDNNTEAFF
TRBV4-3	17	CASSSLASGSPGDTQYF
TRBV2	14	CASTPGEAYNEQFF
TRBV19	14	CASSKAGLNNEQFF
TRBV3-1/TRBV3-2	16	CASSPSGAGGYNEQFF
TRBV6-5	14	CASSYRGAFTEAFF
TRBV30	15	CAWTRAPTLTDTQYF
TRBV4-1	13	CASSQGRDQPQHF
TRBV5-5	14	CASSLFRDYNEQFF
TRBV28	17	CASSPRGFGSGANVLTF
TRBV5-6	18	CASRDGNRWYSGANVLTF
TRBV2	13	CAGGNSLYQPQHF
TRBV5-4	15	CASSSTTGASYEQYF
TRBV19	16	CASSIGLAGGIYEQYF
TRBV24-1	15	CATSEHGQAGNEQFF
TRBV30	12	CAWERRGSEQYF
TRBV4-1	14	CASSRLGQGQPQHF
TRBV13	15	CASSFVLAGRHTQYF
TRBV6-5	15	CASSNRDRVERPQHF
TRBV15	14	CATSNRDILYGYTF
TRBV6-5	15	CASSRRTVPPYEQYF
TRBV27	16	CASSLEAAGGTDTQYF
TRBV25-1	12	CASGTGNYGYTF
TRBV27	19	CASSSPLRQGPSGANVLTF
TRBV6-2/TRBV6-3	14	CASSSPGQSYGYTF
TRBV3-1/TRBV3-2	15	CASSQVLRGSSEQYF
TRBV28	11	CASGGDQPQHF
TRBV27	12	CASSLAGDTQYF
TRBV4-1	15	CASSQEGVRTYEQYF
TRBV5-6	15	CASSSPGLAAYEQYF
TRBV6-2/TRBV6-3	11	CASSGEDTQYF
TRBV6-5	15	CASRRRAGGFGELFF
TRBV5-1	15	CASSFTGTVRNTQYF
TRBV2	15	CASRSTRTVNEKLFF
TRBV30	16	CAWSGSTSGRYNEQFF
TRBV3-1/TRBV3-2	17	CASSQDRGSSGANVLTF
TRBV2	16	CASSKISGSGANVLTF
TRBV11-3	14	CASSLRASGDTQYF
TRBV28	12	CASNTVRYGYTF
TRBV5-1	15	CASSLSGSSSYEQYF
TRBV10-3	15	CAISETSGITGELFF
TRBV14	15	CASSQDYRFTDTQYF
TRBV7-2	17	CASSSMGAQISTDTQYF
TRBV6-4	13	CASSQGINQPQHF
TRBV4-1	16	CASSRGQGTTTDTQYF
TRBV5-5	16	CASSLSVMSSYNEQFF
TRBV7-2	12	CASSRQGQPQHF
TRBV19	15	CASSILGGGTDTQYF